Each of the 19 T cell receptor beta chains below was sequenced from the same sample in a study of T cell responses to AZD1222 COVID-19 vaccine. Here immunoSEQ multiplex PCR was the method, and the copy in TCRdb shows in-frame clones only, minus some. Of 95,000 to 110,000 clones in the sample, 90% to 95% were seen once. Sequenced here: peripheral blood, sampled 28 days after the second AZD1222 dose. Every receptor here comes from an adult who received the AZD1222 COVID-19 vaccine.

The CDR3: CASNDPMTSGNQETQYF. CDR3 nucleotide sequence: TGCGCCAGCAATGATCCCATGACTAGCGGGAATCAAGAGACCCAGTACTTC. V is TRBV5-1 and J is TRBJ2-5; 11 bases agree with TRBD2. Looked up from germline, CDR1 is SGHRS and CDR2 is YFSETQ. The V gene end was trimmed by 6 bases and the J gene end by 2 bases; junction bases not matched to a gene: 12. The CDR3 covers 17 residues. The variable domain in full, completed from reference TRBV5-1 and TRBJ2-5, reads KAGVTQTPRYLIKTRGQQVTLSCSPISGHRSVSWYQQTPGQGLQFLFEYFSETQRNKGNFPGRFSGRQFSNSRSEMNVSTLELGDSALYLCASNDPMTSGNQETQYFGPGTRLLVL.

The chain joins TRBV4-3 to TRBJ2-1; TRBD2 agrees at 10 bases. Unmatched junction bases numbered 5, after V lost 0 bases and J lost 3 bases. The CDR3 is 17 residues long. Germline CDR1 is LGHNA and CDR2 is YSLEER. The CDR3 loop is CASSQDLASGSYNEQFF. The CDR3 bases are TGCGCCAGCAGCCAAGATTTGGCTAGCGGGAGCTACAATGAGCAGTTCTTC.

The chain uses TRBV6-2 or TRBV6-3 and TRBJ2-2; D gene ambiguous. Germline assignment: CDR1 MNHEY and CDR2 SVGEGT. Trimming stripped 6 bases from V and 4 bases from J, with 15 bases between. The CDR3 is 15 amino acids. CDR3 sequence reads: CASSMTVPSTGELFF. CDR3 bases: TGTGCCAGCAGCATGACTGTTCCTAGCACCGGGGAGCTGTTTTTT.

The chain is built from TRBV14 and TRBJ2-1; D uncertain. V shed 0 bases and J shed 6 bases, with 9 bases lying between them. The CDR3 has 14 residues. Germline assignment: CDR1 SGHDN and CDR2 FVKESK. The CDR3 sequence: CASSQEVTLNEQFF. The DNA of the CDR3 is TGTGCCAGCAGCCAAGAAGTCACTCTCAATGAGCAGTTCTTC.

The chain uses TRBV6-5 and TRBJ2-6, with D possibly matching TRBD1 (5 bases). The CDR3 runs 13 residues. Germline V CDR1 and CDR2: MNHEY, SVGAGI. V was trimmed by 8 bases and J by 4 bases, leaving 9 bases between them. CDR3 loop: CASSKGGANVLTF. The CDR3 DNA sequence: TGTGCCAGCTCCAAGGGGGGGGCCAACGTCCTGACTTTC.

The chain recombines TRBV16 with TRBJ1-2; D is unclear. V was cut by 2 bases and J by 7 bases, with 11 bases left in between. The CDR3 sequence is 13 residues long. Per germline, CDR1 KGHSY and CDR2 FQNENV. The CDR3: CASSQLATGGYTF. The CDR3 DNA reads as TGTGCCAGCAGCCAACTGGCAACGGGTGGCTACACCTTC.

This clone has a single count. The rearrangement links TRBV7-9 to TRBJ1-5; 7 bases are shared with TRBD1. Germline CDR1 and CDR2: SEHNR and FQNEAQ (reference sequence). This CDR3 has 15 residues. J lost 3 bases, V lost 4 bases, and 6 bases had no gene match. The CDR3 here is CASSYWTGANQPQHF. CDR3 nucleotide sequence: TGTGCCAGCAGCTATTGGACAGGTGCCAATCAGCCCCAGCATTTT.

The chain couples TRBV5-4 to TRBJ2-1; D is ambiguous. The V gene's germline CDR1 is SGHNT and CDR2 YYREEE (reference sequence). This CDR3 has 14 amino acids. The V gene lost 2 bases and the J gene lost 1 base, with 7 bases spanning the gap. DNA for the CDR3: TGTGCCAGCAGCTTTGACAATTCCTACAATGAGCAGTTCTTC. Translating gives CASSFDNSYNEQFF.

This clone has a single count. J is TRBJ1-2 and V is TRBV4-1; D may be TRBD1 (6 bases). V lost 0 bases and J 7 bases, leaving 18 bases between the germline ends. Germline CDR1 reads MGHRA; CDR2 reads YSYEKL. The CDR3 consists of 16 residues. CDR3 DNA sequence: TGCGCCAGCAGCCAAGATTCTAAGGACAGACCTTTTGGCTACACCTTC. Translating it yields CASSQDSKDRPFGYTF.

This clone appeared a single time. V usage is TRBV6-1 and J usage is TRBJ1-2; 7 bases align to TRBD1. The CDR3 runs to 15 residues. With V trimmed by 0 bases and J by 4 bases, 5 bases remained unmatched. The V gene's germline CDR1 is MNHNS and CDR2 SASEGT. The CDR3 reads CASSEARQGAYGYTF. The CDR3 bases are TGTGCCAGCAGTGAAGCCCGACAGGGAGCCTATGGCTACACCTTC.

J is TRBJ1-1 and V is TRBV12-5, with a tentative D call TRBD1 (5 bases). The CDR3 consists of 13 residues. Germline V lookup: CDR1 LGHNT, CDR2 FRNRAP. Between the trimmed V and J ends, which lost 2 bases and 3 bases, there was a span of 7 bases. CDR3 in amino acids: CASGLSRDTEAFF. In nucleotides, the CDR3 is TGTGCTAGTGGTTTGTCCAGGGACACTGAAGCTTTCTTT. Supplemented by reference TRBV12-5 and TRBJ1-1, the full variable domain reads DARVTQTPRHKVTEMGQEVTMRCQPILGHNTVFWYRQTMMQGLELLAYFRNRAPLDDSGMPKDRFSAEMPDATLATLKIQPSEPRDSAVYFCASGLSRDTEAFFGQGTRLTVV.

This clone occurred once. The chain employs TRBV18 and TRBJ1-1; 9 bases line up with TRBD1. This CDR3 region has 16 residues. Per germline, CDR1 KGHSH and CDR2 LQKENI. V trimming: 5 bases; J trimming: 10 bases; junction bases outside the gene matches: 17. The CDR3 DNA reads as TGTGCCAGCTCAGCCACAGGGGGCGCGGTCGGGGCTGGAGCTTTCTTT. As protein: CASSATGGAVGAGAFF.

The V gene is TRBV6-5, the J gene TRBJ2-7; D tentatively reads TRBD1 or TRBD2 (5 bases each). The germline CDR1 and CDR2 sequences are MNHEY and SVGAGI. This CDR3 spans 13 amino acids. V was clipped by 2 bases and J by 3 bases, with 8 bases between them. The CDR3 sequence is CASSYGAGYEQYF. The CDR3 DNA reads as TGTGCCAGCAGTTACGGGGCGGGCTACGAGCAGTACTTC.

V usage is TRBV5-1 and J usage is TRBJ1-1; D is ambiguous. Trimming removed 7 bases from V and 0 bases from J, with 16 bases in between. Germline V gene data show CDR1 as SGHRS and CDR2 as YFSETQ. The CDR3 consists of 15 residues. CDR3 sequence: CASDDPDGLNTEAFF. The CDR3 bases are TGCGCCAGCGACGACCCCGACGGACTGAACACTGAAGCTTTCTTT.

V usage is TRBV5-6 and J usage is TRBJ2-1; the D gene is possibly TRBD1 (5 bases). Looked up from germline, CDR1 is SGHDT and CDR2 is YYEEEE. The CDR3 totals 15 residues. The V and J ends lost 0 bases and 3 bases respectively, with 10 bases between them. In nucleotides, the CDR3 is TGTGCCAGCAGCTTGGATGTGACAGACTACAATGAGCAGTTCTTC. Translating it yields CASSLDVTDYNEQFF.

The chain links TRBV27 to TRBJ1-1; D unclear. Deletions cut 6 bases from V and 1 base from J, with 9 bases between. The germline gives CDR1 MNHEY, CDR2 SMNVEV (reference sequence). The CDR3 extends over 13 amino acids. For the CDR3, the DNA is TGTGCCAGCAGCCGGGCCGCGAACACTGAAGCTTTCTTT. Amino acids: CASSRAANTEAFF.

The chain recombines TRBV20-1 with TRBJ2-7; D is unresolved. The CDR3 is 13 amino acids. Germline V CDR1 and CDR2: DFQATT, SNEGSKA (reference sequence). The V end was cut by 3 bases, the J end by 3 bases, with 12 bases between. The DNA for the CDR3 is TGCAGTGCTAGTCTCGGCAGGAGCTACGAGCAGTACTTC. It specifies CSASLGRSYEQYF.

Comment on this clone: Mismatch with germline at one junction end may stem from a read error. CDR3 in amino acids: CATSDFRDRQYF. DNA for the CDR3: TGTGCCACCAGCGATTTCCGGGACAGGCAGTATTTT. The chain recombines TRBV24-1 with TRBJ2-3; 7 nucleotides agree with TRBD1. The germline V gene has CDR1 KGHDR and CDR2 SFDVKD. This CDR3 is built from 12 residues.

This chain joins TRBV5-1 and TRBJ1-2; possible D gene TRBD1, 5 bases. The CDR3 contains 15 residues. CDR1 is SGHRS and CDR2 is YFSETQ in the germline V gene. Deletions cut 4 bases from V and 4 bases from J, with 17 bases between. The CDR3 is CASSENPGVGYGYTF. The CDR3 region has the DNA TGCGCCAGCAGCGAGAACCCGGGGGTGGGCTATGGCTACACCTTC.